Presented here are 15 T cell receptor beta chains from one specimen sequenced in a study of metastatic and nonmetastatic thyroid tumors. The entire patient cohort was treatment-naive prior to thyroid surgery. TCRdb re-called the PCR reads via MiXCR. Of 25,000 to 35,000 clones detected, roughly 30% appear once; the ten largest clones hold approximately 31%. Sequenced material: blood. Receptor source: a female donor with papillary thyroid cancer or a benign thyroid nodule (not recorded which). Some clones in this sample may be carry-over from other donors' samples.

The V and J genes are TRBV3-1 and TRBJ2-2; 8 bases align to TRBD1. V was clipped by 6 bases and J by 4 bases; unmatched bases: 4. The germline V gene has CDR1 LGHDT and CDR2 YNNKEL (reference sequence). CDR3 length: 14 amino acids. The CDR3 loop is CASRADRATGELFF. The DNA of the CDR3 is TGTGCCAGCAGAGCGGACAGGGCCACCGGGGAGCTGTTTTTT.

This clone was seen repeatedly, ten times or more. This rearrangement joins TRBV20-1 to TRBJ2-1; no clear D gene. The CDR3 is 11 amino acids. V was shortened by 3 bases and J by 7 bases, with 7 bases between the two germline ends. In germline, CDR1 is DFQATT, CDR2 SNEGSKA (reference sequence). CDR3 DNA sequence: TGCAGTGCTAGCAGTGTGAATGAGCAGTTCTTC. Translated, it gives CSASSVNEQFF.

The J gene is TRBJ2-1, the V gene TRBV2, with TRBD2 identical over 12 bases. Germline V CDR1 and CDR2: SNHLY, FYNNEI. Unmatched junction bases numbered 7, after V lost 6 bases and J lost 4 bases. This CDR3 comprises 16 residues. The DNA of the CDR3 is TGTGCCAGCAGCGGGACTAGCGGGCCCTTGTACAATGAGCAGTTCTTC. This sequence encodes CASSGTSGPLYNEQFF.

This clone was found a few times. It may be a read error: a sequence one base away is much more abundant. The sample holds other DNA sequences that translate to the same CDR3. The rearrangement links TRBV4-2 to TRBJ2-3, with TRBD2 identical over 9 bases. CDR1 and CDR2 from the germline V gene are LGHNA and YNFKEQ. The CDR3 extends over 16 amino acids. The CDR3: CASSRGVAGGTDTQYF. CDR3 coding DNA: TGTGCCAGTAGCCGAGGGGTAGCGGGAGGCACAGATACGCAGTATTTT.

This clone came up a few times. This chain links TRBV6-1 with TRBJ2-1; TRBD1 agrees at 8 bases. The CDR3 loop spans 13 amino acids. Trimming removed 6 bases from V and 4 bases from J; junction bases left unmatched: 2. Per the germline V gene, CDR1 is MNHNS and CDR2 is SASEGT. The CDR3 spells CASSRTGYNEQFF. The CDR3 nucleotides read TGTGCCAGCAGCAGGACAGGGTACAATGAGCAGTTCTTC.

The chain recombines TRBV5-1 with TRBJ2-2; tentative D call: TRBD2 (7 bases). The germline V gene encodes CDR1 SGHRS and CDR2 YFSETQ. Trimming took 7 bases from V and 6 from J, leaving 16 bases between them. This CDR3 is built from 14 residues. The CDR3 nucleotides are TGCGCCAGCCAAGGGGGAGGGACGGCCGGGGAGCTGTTTTTT. Its translation: CASQGGGTAGELFF.

This clone showed up just a few times. One end of the junction fails to match germline, which may point to a read error. This chain uses TRBV15 with TRBJ2-7, with 7 nucleotides matching TRBD1. The CDR3 runs 12 residues. Germline V gene data show CDR1 as LNHNV and CDR2 as YYDKDF (reference sequence). The CDR3 is CATSRGRGLQYF. The DNA for the CDR3 is TGTGCCACCAGCAGAGGTAGGGGGCTGCAGTACTTT.

The gene calls are TRBV20-1 and TRBJ2-1; 14 bases agree with TRBD2. Germline loops: CDR1 DFQATT, CDR2 SNEGSKA (reference sequence). V trimming: 6 bases; J trimming: 7 bases; junction bases outside the gene matches: 5. The CDR3 is 14 residues long. The CDR3 nucleotides are TGCAGTGCACCGACTAGCGGGAGGGGTAATGAGCAGTTCTTC. Protein: CSAPTSGRGNEQFF.

The rearrangement uses TRBV6-5 and TRBJ2-2; TRBD1 matches 8 bases. The CDR3 loop spans 17 amino acids. The germline gives CDR1 MNHEY, CDR2 SVGAGI. V shed 4 bases, J shed 7 bases, and the junction held 14 bases outside the gene matches. The CDR3 DNA follows: TGTGCCAGCAGTTGGATCCGAACAGGGGGGAAGGACGGGGAGCTGTTTTTT. This codes for CASSWIRTGGKDGELFF.

V usage is TRBV7-2 and J usage is TRBJ2-2; TRBD2 agrees at 14 bases. Per germline, CDR1 SGHTA and CDR2 FQGNSA. V lost 0 bases to trimming and J lost 5 bases; unmatched junction nucleotides: 8. The CDR3 length is 19 residues. In nucleotides, the CDR3 is TGTGCCAGCAGCTTAGCGCGTGGACTAGCGGGAGGATGGACCGGGGAGCTGTTTTTT. Protein sequence: CASSLARGLAGGWTGELFF.

This clone has ten or more counts. Here the CDR3 reads CASTLGGSGANVLTF. The CDR3 DNA sequence: TGTGCCAGTACCCTGGGGGGCTCTGGGGCCAACGTCCTGACTTTC. The rearrangement joins TRBV19 to TRBJ2-6, with D possibly being TRBD2 (6 bases). CDR1 is LNHDA and CDR2 is SQIVND in the germline V gene (reference sequence). This CDR3 spans 15 amino acids. Trimming left V 7 bases short and J 0 bases short, with 10 bases between.

Many counts were recorded for this clone. The rearrangement uses TRBV19 and TRBJ2-5; TRBD2 aligns across 13 bases. This CDR3 comprises 16 residues. The ends lost 4 bases at V and 0 bases at J; junction bases unmatched: 2. Looked up from germline, CDR1 is LNHDA and CDR2 is SQIVND (reference sequence). As DNA, the CDR3 is TGTGCCAGTAGTAGGGGACTAGCGGGGTACCAAGAGACCCAGTACTTC. It codes for CASSRGLAGYQETQYF. Variable domain in full (rest from reference TRBV19 and TRBJ2-5): DGGITQSPKYLFRKEGQNVTLSCEQNLNHDAMYWYRQDPGQGLRLIYYSQIVNDFQKGDIAEGYSVSREKKESFPLTVTSAQKNPTAFYLCASSRGLAGYQETQYFGPGTRLLVL.

The chain employs TRBV24-1 and TRBJ2-1; D perhaps matches TRBD1 (6 bases). This CDR3 spans 15 amino acids. Germline V lookup: CDR1 KGHDR, CDR2 SFDVKD. V lost 4 bases and J lost 2, with 11 bases in between. The CDR3 bases are TGTGCCACCAGTGAGCAATCAGGGGCCTACAATGAGCAGTTCTTC. Translating gives CATSEQSGAYNEQFF.

The J gene is TRBJ1-2, the V gene TRBV9; D is undetermined. CDR1 and CDR2 from the germline V gene are SGDLS and YYNGEE. The CDR3 has 14 residues. V shed 3 bases and J shed 8 bases, with 17 bases lying between them. The CDR3 sequence: CASSGGHGEWGYTF. CDR3 bases: TGTGCCAGCAGCGGAGGCCACGGGGAGTGGGGCTACACCTTC.

This clone was counted many times. Written as DNA, the CDR3 is TGTGCCAGCTCACCCGGGGCCGGGAGAGATACGCAGTATTTT. This codes for CASSPGAGRDTQYF. The chain couples TRBV18 to TRBJ2-3; weak D call: TRBD2 (6 bases). V gave up 3 bases and J gave up 5 bases, with 12 bases separating them. The germline gives CDR1 KGHSH, CDR2 LQKENI. This CDR3 spans 14 amino acids.